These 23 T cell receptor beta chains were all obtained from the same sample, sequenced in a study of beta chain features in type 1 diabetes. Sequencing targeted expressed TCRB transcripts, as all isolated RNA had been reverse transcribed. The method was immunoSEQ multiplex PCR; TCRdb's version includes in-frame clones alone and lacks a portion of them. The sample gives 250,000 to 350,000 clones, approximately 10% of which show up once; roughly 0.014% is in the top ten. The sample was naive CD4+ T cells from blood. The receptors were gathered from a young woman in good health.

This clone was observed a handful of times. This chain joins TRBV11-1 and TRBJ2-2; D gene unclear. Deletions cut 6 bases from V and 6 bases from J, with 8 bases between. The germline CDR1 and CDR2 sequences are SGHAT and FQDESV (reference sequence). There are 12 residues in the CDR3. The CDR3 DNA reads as TGTGCCAGCAGATCCCGGGCCGGGGAGCTGTTTTTT. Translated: CASRSRAGELFF.

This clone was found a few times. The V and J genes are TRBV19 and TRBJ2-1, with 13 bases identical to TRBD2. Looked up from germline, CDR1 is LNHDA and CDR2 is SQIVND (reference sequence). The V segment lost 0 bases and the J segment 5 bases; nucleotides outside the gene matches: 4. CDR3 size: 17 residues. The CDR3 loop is CASSIDWGLAGNNEQFF. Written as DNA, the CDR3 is TGTGCCAGTAGTATAGACTGGGGACTAGCGGGGAACAATGAGCAGTTCTTC.

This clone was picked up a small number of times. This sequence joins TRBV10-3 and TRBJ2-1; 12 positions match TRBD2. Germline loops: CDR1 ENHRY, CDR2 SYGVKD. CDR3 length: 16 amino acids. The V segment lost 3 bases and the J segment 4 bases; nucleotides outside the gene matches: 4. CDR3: CAISESLAGGYNEQFF. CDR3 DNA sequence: TGTGCCATCAGTGAATCACTAGCGGGAGGATACAATGAGCAGTTCTTC.

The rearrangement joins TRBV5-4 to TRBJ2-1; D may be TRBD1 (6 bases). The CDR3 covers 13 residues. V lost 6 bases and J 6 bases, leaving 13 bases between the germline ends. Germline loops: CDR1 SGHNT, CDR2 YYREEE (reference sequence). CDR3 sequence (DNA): TGTGCCAGCAACCCGACAGGTATCAATGAGCAGTTCTTC. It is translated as CASNPTGINEQFF.

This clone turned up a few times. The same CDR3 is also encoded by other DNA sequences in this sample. The CDR3 nucleotides are TGTGCCAGCAGTCTACAGGGAAACTATGGCTACACCTTC. Translating gives CASSLQGNYGYTF. The rearrangement joins TRBV28 to TRBJ1-2; D possibly corresponds to TRBD1 (6 bases). The CDR3 contains 13 residues. Trimming took off 5 bases at V and 2 bases at J, with 9 bases between the two ends. Germline CDR1 reads MDHEN; CDR2 reads SYDVKM.

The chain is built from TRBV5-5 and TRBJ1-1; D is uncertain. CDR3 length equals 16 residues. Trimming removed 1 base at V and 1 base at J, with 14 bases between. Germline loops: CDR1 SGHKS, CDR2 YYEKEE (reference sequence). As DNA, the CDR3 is TGTGCCAGCAGCTTGAACGAGGTGGCCGGGAACACTGAAGCTTTCTTT. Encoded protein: CASSLNEVAGNTEAFF.

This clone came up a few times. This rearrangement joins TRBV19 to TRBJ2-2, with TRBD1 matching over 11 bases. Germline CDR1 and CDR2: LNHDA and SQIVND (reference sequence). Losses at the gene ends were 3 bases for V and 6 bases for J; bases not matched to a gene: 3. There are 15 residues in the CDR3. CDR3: CASSIGTGGPGELFF. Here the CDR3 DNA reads TGTGCCAGTAGTATCGGGACAGGGGGTCCCGGGGAGCTGTTTTTT.

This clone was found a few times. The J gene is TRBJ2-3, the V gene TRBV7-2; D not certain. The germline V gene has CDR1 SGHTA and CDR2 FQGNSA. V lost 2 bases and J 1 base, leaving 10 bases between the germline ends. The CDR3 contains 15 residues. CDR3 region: CASSLPELGTDTQYF. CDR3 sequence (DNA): TGTGCCAGCAGCTTACCGGAGCTCGGCACAGATACGCAGTATTTT.

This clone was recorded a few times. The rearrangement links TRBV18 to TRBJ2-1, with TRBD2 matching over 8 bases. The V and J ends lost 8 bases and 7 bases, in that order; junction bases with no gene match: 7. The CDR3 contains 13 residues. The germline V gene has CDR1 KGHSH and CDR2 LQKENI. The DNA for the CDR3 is TGTGCCAGCCATAGCGGGATAGGTAATGAGCAGTTCTTC. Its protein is CASHSGIGNEQFF.

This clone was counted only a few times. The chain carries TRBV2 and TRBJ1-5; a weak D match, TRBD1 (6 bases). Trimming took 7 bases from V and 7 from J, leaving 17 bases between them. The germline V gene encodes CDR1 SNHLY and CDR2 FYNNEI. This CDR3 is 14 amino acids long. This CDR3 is CASTMTGLRQPQHF. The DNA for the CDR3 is TGTGCCAGCACCATGACAGGTCTTCGCCAGCCCCAGCATTTT. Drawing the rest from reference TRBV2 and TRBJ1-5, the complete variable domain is EPEVTQTPSHQVTQMGQEVILRCVPISNHLYFYWYRQILGQKVEFLVSFYNNEISEKSEIFDDQFSVERPDGSNFTLKIRSTKLEDSAMYFCASTMTGLRQPQHFGDGTRLSIL.

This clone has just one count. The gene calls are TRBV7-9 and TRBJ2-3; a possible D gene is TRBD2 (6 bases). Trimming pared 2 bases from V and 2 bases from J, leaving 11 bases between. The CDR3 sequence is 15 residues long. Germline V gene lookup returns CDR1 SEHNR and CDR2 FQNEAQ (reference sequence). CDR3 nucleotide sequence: TGTGCCAGCAGCTTACCGGGACTCTACACAGATACGCAGTATTTT. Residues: CASSLPGLYTDTQYF.

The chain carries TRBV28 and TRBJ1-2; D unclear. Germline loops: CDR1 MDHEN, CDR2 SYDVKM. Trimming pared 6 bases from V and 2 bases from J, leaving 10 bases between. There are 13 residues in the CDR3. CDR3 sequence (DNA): TGTGCCAGCAGCCTTACAGAAAACTATGGCTACACCTTC. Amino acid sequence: CASSLTENYGYTF.

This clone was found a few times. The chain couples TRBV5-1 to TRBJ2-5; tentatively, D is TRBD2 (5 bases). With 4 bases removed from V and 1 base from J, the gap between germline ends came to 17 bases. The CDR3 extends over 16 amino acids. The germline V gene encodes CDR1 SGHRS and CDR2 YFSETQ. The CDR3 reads CASSPGPGSSQETQYF. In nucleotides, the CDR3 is TGCGCCAGCAGCCCCGGACCGGGAAGCAGCCAAGAGACCCAGTACTTC.

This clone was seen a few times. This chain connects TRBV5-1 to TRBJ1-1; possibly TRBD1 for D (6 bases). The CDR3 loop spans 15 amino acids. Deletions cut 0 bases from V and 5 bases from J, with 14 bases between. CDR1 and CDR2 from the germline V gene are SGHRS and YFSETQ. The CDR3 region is CASSLGTTRGTEAFF. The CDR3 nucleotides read TGCGCCAGCAGCTTGGGGACAACAAGGGGGACTGAAGCTTTCTTT.

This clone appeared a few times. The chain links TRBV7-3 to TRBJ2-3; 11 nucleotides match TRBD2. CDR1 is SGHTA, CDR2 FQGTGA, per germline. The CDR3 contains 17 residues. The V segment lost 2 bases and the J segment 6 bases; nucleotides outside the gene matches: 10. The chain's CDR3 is CASSLFGVAGGSDTQYF. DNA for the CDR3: TGTGCCAGCAGCTTATTCGGGGTAGCGGGAGGGTCGGATACGCAGTATTTT.

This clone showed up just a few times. The CDR3 sequence: CASSIDEEQPQHF. The CDR3, as DNA: TGTGCCAGTAGTATAGATGAGGAACAGCCCCAGCATTTT. This chain joins TRBV19 and TRBJ1-5; no reliable D call. CDR1 is LNHDA, CDR2 SQIVND, per germline (reference sequence). This CDR3 comprises 13 residues. V shed 0 bases and J shed 7 bases, with 7 bases lying between them.

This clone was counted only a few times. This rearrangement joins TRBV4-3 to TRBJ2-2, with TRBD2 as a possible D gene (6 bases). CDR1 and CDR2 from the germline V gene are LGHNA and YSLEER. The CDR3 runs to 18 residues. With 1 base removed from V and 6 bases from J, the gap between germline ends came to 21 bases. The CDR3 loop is CASSQGPSGEKVSGELFF. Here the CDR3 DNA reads TGCGCCAGCAGCCAAGGTCCATCGGGGGAGAAGGTGTCCGGGGAGCTGTTTTTT.

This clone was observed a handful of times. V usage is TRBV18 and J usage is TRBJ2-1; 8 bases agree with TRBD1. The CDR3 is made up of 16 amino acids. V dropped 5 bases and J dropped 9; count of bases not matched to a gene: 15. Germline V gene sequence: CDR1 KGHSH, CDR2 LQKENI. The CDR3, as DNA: TGTGCCAGCTCATCCCGGGACAGGAGCTACCGCGGTGAGCAGTTCTTC. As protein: CASSSRDRSYRGEQFF.

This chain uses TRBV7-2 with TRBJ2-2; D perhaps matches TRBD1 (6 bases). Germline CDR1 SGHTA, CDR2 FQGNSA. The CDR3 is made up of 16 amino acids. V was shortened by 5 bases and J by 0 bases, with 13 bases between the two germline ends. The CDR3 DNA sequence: TGTGCCAGCAGCCCCCAGGCAGGGGCGAACACCGGGGAGCTGTTTTTT. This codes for CASSPQAGANTGELFF.

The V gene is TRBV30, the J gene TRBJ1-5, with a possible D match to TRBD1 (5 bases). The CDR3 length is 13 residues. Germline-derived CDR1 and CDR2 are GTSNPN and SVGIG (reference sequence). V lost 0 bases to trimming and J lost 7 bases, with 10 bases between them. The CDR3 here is CAWSVRGRQPQHF. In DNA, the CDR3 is TGTGCCTGGAGTGTAAGGGGTCGGCAGCCCCAGCATTTT. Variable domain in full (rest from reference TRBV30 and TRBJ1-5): SQTIHQWPATLVQPVGSPLSLECTVEGTSNPNLYWYRQAAGRGLQLLFYSVGIGQISSEVPQNLSASRPQDRQFILSSKKLLLSDSGFYLCAWSVRGRQPQHFGDGTRLSIL.

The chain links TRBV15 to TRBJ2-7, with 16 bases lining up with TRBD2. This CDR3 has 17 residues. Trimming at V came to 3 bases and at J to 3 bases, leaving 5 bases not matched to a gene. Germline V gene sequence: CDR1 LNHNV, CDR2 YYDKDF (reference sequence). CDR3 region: CATSRGLAGGDYYEQYF. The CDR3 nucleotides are TGTGCCACCAGCAGGGGACTAGCGGGAGGGGATTACTACGAGCAGTACTTC.

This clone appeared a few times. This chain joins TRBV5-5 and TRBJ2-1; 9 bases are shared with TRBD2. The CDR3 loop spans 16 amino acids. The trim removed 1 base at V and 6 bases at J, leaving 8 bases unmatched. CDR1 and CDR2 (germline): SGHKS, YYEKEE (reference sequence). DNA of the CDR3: TGTGCCAGCAGCTTGCGACTAGCGGAGTTTAGCAATGAGCAGTTCTTC. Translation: CASSLRLAEFSNEQFF.

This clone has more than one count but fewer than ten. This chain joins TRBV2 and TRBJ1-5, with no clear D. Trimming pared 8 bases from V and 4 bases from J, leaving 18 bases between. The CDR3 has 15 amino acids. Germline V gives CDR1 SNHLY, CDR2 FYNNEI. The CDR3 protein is CASGANRRLNQPQHF. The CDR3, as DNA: TGTGCCAGCGGAGCGAACCGTAGACTAAATCAGCCCCAGCATTTT.